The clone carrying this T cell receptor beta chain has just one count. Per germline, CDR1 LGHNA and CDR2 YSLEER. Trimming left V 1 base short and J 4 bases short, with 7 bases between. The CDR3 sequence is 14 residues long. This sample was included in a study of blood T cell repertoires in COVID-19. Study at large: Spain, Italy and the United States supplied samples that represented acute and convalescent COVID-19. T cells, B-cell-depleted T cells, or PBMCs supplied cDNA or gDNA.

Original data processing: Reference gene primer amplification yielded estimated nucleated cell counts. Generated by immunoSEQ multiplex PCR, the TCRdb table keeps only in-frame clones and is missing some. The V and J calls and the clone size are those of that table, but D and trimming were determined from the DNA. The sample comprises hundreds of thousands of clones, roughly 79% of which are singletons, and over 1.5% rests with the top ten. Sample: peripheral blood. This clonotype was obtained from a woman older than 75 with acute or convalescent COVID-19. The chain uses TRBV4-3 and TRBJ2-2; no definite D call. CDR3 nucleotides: TGCGCCAGCAGCCAAGCCCGGGTCACCGGGGAGCTGTTTTTT. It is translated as CASSQARVTGELFF.